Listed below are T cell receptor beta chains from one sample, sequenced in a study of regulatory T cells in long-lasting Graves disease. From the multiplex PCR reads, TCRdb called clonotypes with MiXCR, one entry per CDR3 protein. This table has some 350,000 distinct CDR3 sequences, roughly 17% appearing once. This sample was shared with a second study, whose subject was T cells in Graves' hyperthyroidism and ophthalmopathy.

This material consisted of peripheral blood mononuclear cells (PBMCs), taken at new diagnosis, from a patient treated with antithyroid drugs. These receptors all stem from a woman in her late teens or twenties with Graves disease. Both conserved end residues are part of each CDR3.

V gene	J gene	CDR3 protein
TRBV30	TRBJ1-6	CAWSPGIGNSPLHF
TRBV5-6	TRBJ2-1	CASSQGTSFHEQFF
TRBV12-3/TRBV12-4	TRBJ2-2	CASRRTVLAGELFF
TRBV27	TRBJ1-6	CASSQGGGSYNSPLHF
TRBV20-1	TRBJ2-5	CSATAGSTPSMYQETQYF
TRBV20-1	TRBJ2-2	CSGEFGYLTGELFF
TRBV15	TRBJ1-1	CATSRVENTEAFF
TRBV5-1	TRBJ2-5	CASSPGQGIGQETQYF
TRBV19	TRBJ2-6	CASSREGPGANVLTF
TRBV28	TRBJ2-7	CASSFQAGTGEDYEQYF
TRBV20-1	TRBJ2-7	CSARDGTSGRKDEQYF
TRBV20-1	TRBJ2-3	CSATGEDYTDTQYF
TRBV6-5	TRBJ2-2	CASSLAGGATGELFF
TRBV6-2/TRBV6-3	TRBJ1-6	CASSWSTDNSPLHF
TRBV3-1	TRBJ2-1	CASSPLGPLGEQFF
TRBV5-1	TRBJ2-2	CASRGNSGTGELFF
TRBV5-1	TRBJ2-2	CASSFLQNTGELFF